The clone carrying this T cell receptor beta chain was seen a few times. As yet, its antigen is unknown. The data were taken from a study of cytomegalovirus exposure and HLA in healthy donors. Study-level results: Donor immune exposure was known only as CMV serostatus. A later analysis found that most CMV-associated TCR beta chains appeared HLA-restricted. Researchers catalogued approximately 160 TCR beta chains as cytomegalovirus-associated. There were several of the most significant clusters that appeared linked to common viral pathogens in a later analysis.

Primers: 60 Vbeta forward and 13 Jbeta reverse. Method: immunoSEQ multiplex PCR; TCRdb's copy keeps in-frame clones and lacks some. The sample lists some 200,000 clones; around 80% were seen once. This CDR3 is 13 amino acids long. Trimming stripped 4 bases from V and 5 bases from J, with 9 bases between. Germline lookup yields CDR1 MNHNS and CDR2 SASEGT. The genes are TRBV6-1 and TRBJ1-5; D gene ambiguous. The sample taken for sequencing was PBMCs. This TCR came from a woman aged 60 to 75 in good health and CMV-seropositive. CDR3 protein: CASSGKPDQPQHF. CDR3 DNA sequence: TGTGCCAGCAGTGGAAAGCCCGATCAGCCCCAGCATTTT.